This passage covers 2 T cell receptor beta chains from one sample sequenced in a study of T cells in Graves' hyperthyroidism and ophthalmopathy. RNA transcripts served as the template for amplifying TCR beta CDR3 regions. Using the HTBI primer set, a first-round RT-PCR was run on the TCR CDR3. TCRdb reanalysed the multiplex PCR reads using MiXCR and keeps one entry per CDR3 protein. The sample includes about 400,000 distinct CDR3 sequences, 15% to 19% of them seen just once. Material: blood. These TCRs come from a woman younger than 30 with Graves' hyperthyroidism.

The CDR3 DNA sequence: TGCAGTGGCCGGACAGGGACCAATTCACCCCTCCACTTT. Translation: CSGRTGTNSPLHF. The rearrangement uses TRBV20-1 and TRBJ1-6, with 8 bases lining up with TRBD1. The junction had 6 bases not matched to a gene; V was cut back by 7 bases and J by 7 bases. Germline loops: CDR1 DFQATT, CDR2 SNEGSKA (reference sequence). CDR3 length equals 13 residues.

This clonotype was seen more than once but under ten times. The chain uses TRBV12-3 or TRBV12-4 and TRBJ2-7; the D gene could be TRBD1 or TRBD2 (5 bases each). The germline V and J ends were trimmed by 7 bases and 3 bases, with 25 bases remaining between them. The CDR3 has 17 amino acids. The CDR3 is CASISGDSWETVYEQYF. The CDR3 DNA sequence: TGTGCCAGCATCAGTGGGGATTCTTGGGAGACAGTCTACGAGCAGTACTTC.